This T cell receptor beta chain comes out of a study of blood T cell repertoires in COVID-19 (dated by TCRdb to about 2020). Notes on the research overall: Collaborator samples came from the United States, Italy and Spain and covered acute and convalescent phases of COVID-19. The samples were drawn from two sources: the first 160 participants of the ongoing ImmuneRACE study, and over 950 subjects contributed by 6 global collaborators. The sample metadata nearly always contained a de-identified subject ID, COVID-19 status, age in years and sex. HLA class I and class II types, where available, came from metadata supplied by the sample provider rather than from assay-based typing. The material from the prospective study consisted of cDNA or gDNA derived from T cells, B-cell-depleted T cells, or PBMCs. The repertoires were released in a freely available public database meant as a resource for research on the immune response to SARS-CoV-2. The dataset comprised deeply sampled blood TCRbeta repertoires from subjects exposed to, actively infected with, or recovered from COVID-19. Findings and caveats that apply to the study as a whole: The quantity of clinical and demographic metadata differed by source and by participant and was supplied without curation.

TCRbeta CDR3 regions were amplified from genomic DNA using the immunoSEQ Assay, a bias-controlled multiplex PCR. The authors' analysis ran thus. The number of nucleated cells in each sample was estimated from the amplification of reference gene primers within the assay. To quantify the absolute abundance of each unique TCRbeta CDR3 rearrangement, sequence reads were collapsed and filtered. For each sample, productive Simpson clonality was calculated as the square root of Simpson's diversity index over productive rearrangements. TCRdb obtained this table from immuneACCESS and retained in-frame rearrangements with V and J assigned. These tables miss some clones; where compared with another copy, unresolved V genes account for less than half of the shortfall, and the remainder is unexplained. The V and J calls and clone size were taken over from that table, and D and trimming were inferred from the DNA. The sample profile shows some 77,000 clones; 81% of them were found once. The ten top clones hold 20% of the sample.

A word on this clone: Its specific antigen is unknown. Base qualities were left out, and no much larger clone turns up one base away.

V trim: 4 bases; J trim: 5 bases; unmatched bases: 3. The CDR3 covers 13 residues, taking in both the cysteine and the phenylalanine. CDR3 DNA is the only sequence kept; it has 39 bases, read in frame from the first base. CDR1 and CDR2, looked up from the germline V gene, are KGHDR and SFDVKD. The collaborating institutions used their own protocols to collect whole blood in K2EDTA tubes. Collaborator samples were shipped for TCRbeta analysis as frozen whole blood, isolated PBMCs, or DNA extracted from either sample type. The sequence was obtained from a woman in her sixties or seventies with acute or convalescent COVID-19. What was sequenced was peripheral blood. The chain links TRBV24-1 with TRBJ2-5; TRBD1 fits 7 bases in the junction. The sequenced DNA is TGTGCCACCAGTGAAACAGGGGATGAGACCCAGTACTTC. Its product reads: CATSETGDETQYF.